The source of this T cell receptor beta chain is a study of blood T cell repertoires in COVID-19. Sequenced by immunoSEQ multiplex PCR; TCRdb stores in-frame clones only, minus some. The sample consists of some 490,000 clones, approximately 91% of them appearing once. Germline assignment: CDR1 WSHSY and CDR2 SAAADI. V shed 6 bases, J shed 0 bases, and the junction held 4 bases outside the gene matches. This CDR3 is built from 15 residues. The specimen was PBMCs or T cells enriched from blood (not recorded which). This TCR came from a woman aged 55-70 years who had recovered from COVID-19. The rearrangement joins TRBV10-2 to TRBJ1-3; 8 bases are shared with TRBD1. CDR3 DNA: TGCGCCAGCAGGCGGGGACAGGACTCTGGAAACACCATATATTTT. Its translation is CASRRGQDSGNTIYF.